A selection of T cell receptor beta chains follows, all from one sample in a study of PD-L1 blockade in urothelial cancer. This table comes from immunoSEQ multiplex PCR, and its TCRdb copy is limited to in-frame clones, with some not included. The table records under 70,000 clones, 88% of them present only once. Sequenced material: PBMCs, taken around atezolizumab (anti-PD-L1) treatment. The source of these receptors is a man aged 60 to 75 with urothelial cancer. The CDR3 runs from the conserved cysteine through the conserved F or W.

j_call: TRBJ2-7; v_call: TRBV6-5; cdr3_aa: CASSKPGTGMNEQYF
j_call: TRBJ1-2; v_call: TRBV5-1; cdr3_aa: CASSLGQGSNYGYTF
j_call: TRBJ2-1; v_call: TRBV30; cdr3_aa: CAWSGANEQFF
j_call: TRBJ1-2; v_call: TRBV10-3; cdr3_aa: CAISESGEGGYTF
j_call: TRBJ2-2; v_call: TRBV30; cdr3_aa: CAWSSGQINTGELFF
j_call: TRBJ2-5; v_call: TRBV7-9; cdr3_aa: CASSLNRAILVETQYF
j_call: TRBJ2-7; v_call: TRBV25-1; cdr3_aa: CASSGPYGEQYF
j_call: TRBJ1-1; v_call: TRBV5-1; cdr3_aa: CASSSGQGDRKTEAFF
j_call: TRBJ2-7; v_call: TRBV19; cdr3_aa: CASSPSREGGSYEQYF
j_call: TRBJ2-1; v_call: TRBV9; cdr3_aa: CASSVFGGRAYNEQFF
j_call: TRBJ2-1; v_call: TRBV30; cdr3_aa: CAWRGGQGAFDEQFF
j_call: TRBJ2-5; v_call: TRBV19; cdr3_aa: CASSRTGHSSGETQYF
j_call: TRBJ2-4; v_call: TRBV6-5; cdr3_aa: CASSRQSKNIQYF
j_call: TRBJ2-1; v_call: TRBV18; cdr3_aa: CASSPQNNEQFF
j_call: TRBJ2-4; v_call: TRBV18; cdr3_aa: CASSPEQRGVAKNIQYF
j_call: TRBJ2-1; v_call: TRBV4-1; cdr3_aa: CASSLQGGGGLNEQFF
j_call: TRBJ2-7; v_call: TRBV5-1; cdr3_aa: CASSTGASGLRRGYEQYF
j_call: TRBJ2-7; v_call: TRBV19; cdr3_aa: CASSIGTGTGLYEQYF
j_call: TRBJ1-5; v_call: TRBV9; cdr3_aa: CASSLTWSGAQHF
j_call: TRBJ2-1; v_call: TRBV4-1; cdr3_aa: CASSQDPPGLYEQFF
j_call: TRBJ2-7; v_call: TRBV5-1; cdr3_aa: CASSYVGTGVPYEQYF
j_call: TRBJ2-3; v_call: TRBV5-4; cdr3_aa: CASGSAGTASTDTQYF
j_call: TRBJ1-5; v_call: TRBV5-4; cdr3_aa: CASSYDRNQPQHF
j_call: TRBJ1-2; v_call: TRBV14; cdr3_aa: CASRTGGTYGYTF
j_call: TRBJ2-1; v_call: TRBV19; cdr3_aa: CASSPGAVYNEQFF
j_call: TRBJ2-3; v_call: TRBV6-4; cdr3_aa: CASSEGLLGDTQYF
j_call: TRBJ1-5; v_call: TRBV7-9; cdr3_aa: CASSLEIEGQPQHF
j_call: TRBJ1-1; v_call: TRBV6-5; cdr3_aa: CASSYRQGTEAFF
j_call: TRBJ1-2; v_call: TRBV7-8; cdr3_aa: CASSWGGQNYGYTF
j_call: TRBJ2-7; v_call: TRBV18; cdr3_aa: CASSPGLNWEQYF
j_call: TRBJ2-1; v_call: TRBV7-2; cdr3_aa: CASSLAGGPRGQFF
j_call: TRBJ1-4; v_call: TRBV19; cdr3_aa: CASNRERGMNEKLFF
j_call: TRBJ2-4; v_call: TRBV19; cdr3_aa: CASTMAAGQAKNIQYF
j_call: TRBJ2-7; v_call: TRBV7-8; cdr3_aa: CASSPRDTTTYEQYF
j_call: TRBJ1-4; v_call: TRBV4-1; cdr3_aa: CASSRQGEKLFF
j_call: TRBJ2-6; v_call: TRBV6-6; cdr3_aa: CASSPSAGGANVLTF
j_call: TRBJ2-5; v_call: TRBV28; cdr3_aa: CASSQTRTVQETQYF
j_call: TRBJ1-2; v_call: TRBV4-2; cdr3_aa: CASSPYGAGGYTF
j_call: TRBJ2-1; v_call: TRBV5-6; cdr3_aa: CASSLYGGANNEQFF
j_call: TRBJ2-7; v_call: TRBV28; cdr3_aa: CASSGTGGPYEQYF
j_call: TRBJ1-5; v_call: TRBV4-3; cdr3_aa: CASSQGLGANQPQHF
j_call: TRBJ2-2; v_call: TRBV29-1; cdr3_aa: CSGGEGRGTGELFF
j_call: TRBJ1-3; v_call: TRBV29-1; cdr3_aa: CSGAVGTTAGNTIYF
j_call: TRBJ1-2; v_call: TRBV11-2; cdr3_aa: CASSPGTGPYGYTF
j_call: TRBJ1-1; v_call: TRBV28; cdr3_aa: CASSPPGNLVRAFF
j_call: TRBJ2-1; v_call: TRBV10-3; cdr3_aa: CAISIGTGGFDEQFF
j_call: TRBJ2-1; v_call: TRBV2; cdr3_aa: CASALAGAYNEQFF
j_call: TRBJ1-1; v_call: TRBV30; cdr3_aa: CAWTGLNTEAFF
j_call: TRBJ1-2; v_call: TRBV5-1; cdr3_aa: CASSGAGGGYTF
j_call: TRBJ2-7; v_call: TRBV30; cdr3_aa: CAWNSRHTGVWEQYF
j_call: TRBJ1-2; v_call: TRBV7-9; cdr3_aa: CASSWGRGGLQGSYTF